This T cell receptor beta chain was sequenced in a study of regulatory T cells in long-lasting Graves disease. At least ten counts were recorded for this clonotype. The time point is: newly diagnosed GD, antithyroid drugs for less than 3 months. RNA from PBMCs was the source of the TCR library. Patients with Graves' disease were diagnosed by American Thyroid Association guidelines. The authors built TCR beta libraries using iRepertoire HTBI primers and Arm-PCR of CDR3 regions. Each CDR3 protein is one row after TCRdb ran MiXCR on the multiplex PCR reads. The sample lists 500,000 to 700,000 distinct CDR3 sequences; roughly 15% were seen once. This CDR3 spans 14 amino acids. V shed 5 bases and J 4 bases; nucleotides not matched to a gene: 5. This same sample was also taken into another study, of T cells in Graves' hyperthyroidism and ophthalmopathy. As reported in that work: Researchers ran a first-round RT-PCR on the TCR CDR3 using the HTBI primer set. The blood repertoire included most of the expanded thyroid clonotypes above 0.001.

Here the sequenced sample was peripheral blood mononuclear cells (PBMCs), taken at new diagnosis, from a patient treated with antithyroid drugs. The TCR originated in a woman aged 25 to 39 with Graves disease. The rearrangement links TRBV12-3 or TRBV12-4 to TRBJ2-1, with TRBD2 matching over 7 bases. CDR3 amino acids: CASSRLAAYNEQFF. The CDR3 DNA sequence: TGTGCCAGCAGTCGGCTAGCGGCTTACAATGAGCAGTTCTTC.